The next 23 T cell receptor beta chains were all read from a single sample in a study of T cells in localized non-small cell lung cancer. The repertoire was sequenced with immunoSEQ multiplex PCR; TCRdb's copy has only in-frame clones and lacks some. The sample carries some 41,000 clones, approximately 83% recorded once. The sample here was PBMCs, taken before any cancer treatment. The receptors were gathered from a man aged 35 to 69 with stage II lung adenocarcinoma.

The genes are TRBV5-5 and TRBJ1-5; D might be TRBD1 (6 bases). Germline CDR1 is SGHKS and CDR2 is YYEKEE (reference sequence). The CDR3 has 14 amino acids. V was trimmed by 4 bases and J by 9 bases, leaving 17 bases between them. CDR3 in amino acids: CASSREGGQGPQHF. In nucleotides, the CDR3 is TGTGCCAGCAGCCGGGAGGGGGGCCAGGGGCCCCAGCATTTT.

The J gene is TRBJ2-7, the V gene TRBV5-1, with D maybe TRBD2 (5 bases). The CDR3 runs to 13 residues. V lost 1 base and J 3 bases, leaving 8 bases between the germline ends. The germline CDR1 and CDR2 sequences are SGHRS and YFSETQ. CDR3 sequence: CASSLLGDYEQYF. The CDR3 DNA is TGCGCCAGCAGCTTGCTGGGAGACTACGAGCAGTACTTC. Variable domain in full (rest from reference TRBV5-1 and TRBJ2-7): KAGVTQTPRYLIKTRGQQVTLSCSPISGHRSVSWYQQTPGQGLQFLFEYFSETQRNKGNFPGRFSGRQFSNSRSEMNVSTLELGDSALYLCASSLLGDYEQYFGPGTRLTVT.

This sequence joins TRBV7-9 and TRBJ1-2; TRBD1 aligns across 10 bases. This CDR3 is built from 13 residues. V trimming: 5 bases; J trimming: 5 bases; junction bases outside the gene matches: 2. The germline gives CDR1 SEHNR, CDR2 FQNEAQ (reference sequence). The CDR3 loop is CASSPGQGYGYTF. CDR3 nucleotides: TGTGCCAGCAGCCCGGGACAGGGGTATGGCTACACCTTC.

The DNA for the CDR3 is TGTGCCAGCTCACCACCGGGGCCCTACAATGAGCAGTTCTTC. Translated, it gives CASSPPGPYNEQFF. The chain joins TRBV18 to TRBJ2-1, with D maybe TRBD1 (5 bases). Germline-derived CDR1 and CDR2 are KGHSH and LQKENI. This CDR3 has 14 residues. V was cut by 0 bases and J by 2 bases, with 5 bases left in between.

The V gene is TRBV7-8, the J gene TRBJ2-1; D is undetermined. In germline, CDR1 is SGHVS, CDR2 FQNEAQ. V was cut by 2 bases and J by 10 bases, with 18 bases left in between. This CDR3 has 15 residues. As DNA, the CDR3 is TGTGCCAGCAGCTTAATGAGAAAACCGGCTTTGGAGCAGTTCTTC. Translation: CASSLMRKPALEQFF.

The sample holds one count of this clone. This chain joins TRBV6-6 and TRBJ2-2; TRBD1 agrees at 10 bases. Per germline, CDR1 MNHNY and CDR2 SVGAGI (reference sequence). The CDR3 covers 12 residues. Unmatched junction bases numbered 3, after V lost 4 bases and J lost 13 bases. As DNA, the CDR3 is TGTGCCAGCAGTTCCCGGGACAGGGGGCTGTTTTTT. This gives the protein CASSSRDRGLFF.

The chain employs TRBV19 and TRBJ1-6; unclear D gene. Germline loops: CDR1 LNHDA, CDR2 SQIVND (reference sequence). V lost 7 bases and J 10 bases, leaving 20 bases between the germline ends. The CDR3 contains 15 residues. CDR3 nucleotide sequence: TGTGCCAGTACCCTCACCGGGCCAGGTAACTCACCCCTCCACTTT. This sequence encodes CASTLTGPGNSPLHF.

The chain carries TRBV5-1 and TRBJ2-7, with D perhaps TRBD2 (6 bases). V was shortened by 4 bases and J by 0 bases, with 14 bases between the two germline ends. This CDR3 comprises 15 residues. Looked up from germline, CDR1 is SGHRS and CDR2 is YFSETQ. CDR3 protein: CASSPGGSGSYEQYF. CDR3 bases: TGCGCCAGCAGCCCTGGAGGTAGCGGCTCCTACGAGCAGTACTTC. The full variable domain, rest sourced from reference TRBV5-1 and TRBJ2-7, is KAGVTQTPRYLIKTRGQQVTLSCSPISGHRSVSWYQQTPGQGLQFLFEYFSETQRNKGNFPGRFSGRQFSNSRSEMNVSTLELGDSALYLCASSPGGSGSYEQYFGPGTRLTVT.

The V and J genes are TRBV5-4 and TRBJ1-1; the D is unclear. The CDR3 sequence is 14 residues long. Germline assignment: CDR1 SGHNT and CDR2 YYREEE (reference sequence). Trimming removed 4 bases at V and 0 bases at J, with 10 bases between. This CDR3 reads CASSLYNMNTEAFF. In DNA, the CDR3 is TGTGCCAGCAGCCTATATAACATGAACACTGAAGCTTTCTTT.

The chain couples TRBV5-1 to TRBJ1-3, with 9 bases fitting TRBD1. Germline CDR1 and CDR2: SGHRS and YFSETQ. The V gene end was trimmed by 4 bases and the J gene end by 3 bases; junction bases not matched to a gene: 2. The CDR3 totals 14 residues. CDR3 sequence (DNA): TGCGCCAGCAGCCGGACAGGGGATGGAAACACCATATATTTT. The encoded protein is CASSRTGDGNTIYF.

This rearrangement joins TRBV19 to TRBJ2-5; 10 bases match TRBD1. CDR1 and CDR2 (germline): LNHDA, SQIVND (reference sequence). V lost 10 bases to trimming and J lost 5 bases; unmatched junction nucleotides: 13. The CDR3 is 15 residues long. This chain's CDR3 is CATTAGQGVGETQYF. Written as DNA, the CDR3 is TGTGCCACCACTGCTGGACAGGGGGTTGGGGAGACCCAGTACTTC. The full variable domain, in which reference TRBV19 and TRBJ2-5 provide the parts outside the CDR3, is DGGITQSPKYLFRKEGQNVTLSCEQNLNHDAMYWYRQDPGQGLRLIYYSQIVNDFQKGDIAEGYSVSREKKESFPLTVTSAQKNPTAFYLCATTAGQGVGETQYFGPGTRLLVL.

The chain uses TRBV9 and TRBJ2-1; 9 positions agree with TRBD2. Germline trimming cut 0 bases from V and 9 bases from J; bases unmatched to any gene: 7. The CDR3 length is 15 residues. CDR1 and CDR2 (germline): SGDLS, YYNGEE. Written as DNA, the CDR3 is TGTGCCAGCAGCGTAGGTAGCGGGAGTGGGGGTGAGCAGTTCTTC. It translates to CASSVGSGSGGEQFF.

The gene calls are TRBV6-1 and TRBJ1-2; weak D call: TRBD1 (6 bases). The germline V gene encodes CDR1 MNHNS and CDR2 SASEGT. The CDR3 sequence is 13 residues long. Deletions cut 8 bases from V and 5 bases from J, with 15 bases between. The CDR3 spells CASASGQKYGYTF. CDR3 nucleotides: TGTGCCAGCGCCTCCGGACAGAAATATGGCTACACCTTC.

The V call is TRBV28, the J call TRBJ2-1; D is unclear. The germline CDR1 and CDR2 sequences are MDHEN and SYDVKM. V shed 10 bases and J shed 1 base, with 8 bases lying between them. The CDR3 has 12 residues. The CDR3 spells CATSRSYNEQFF. The CDR3, as DNA: TGTGCCACGTCCCGATCCTACAATGAGCAGTTCTTC.

CDR3 DNA: TGTGCCAGCAGTGACGGACAGGGCCATGGCTACACCTTC. Amino acids: CASSDGQGHGYTF. The chain is built from TRBV6-1 and TRBJ1-2; 8 positions agree with TRBD1. Germline V lookup: CDR1 MNHNS, CDR2 SASEGT. The trim removed 3 bases at V and 6 bases at J, leaving 3 bases unmatched. The CDR3 is 13 residues long.

This chain links TRBV6-5 with TRBJ1-1; maybe TRBD1 (5 bases). The CDR3 is 14 amino acids. V lost 8 bases and J lost 0, with 13 bases in between. Looked up from germline, CDR1 is MNHEY and CDR2 is SVGAGI. The CDR3 DNA follows: TGTGCCAGCCGTCTGGGGCCGATGAACACTGAAGCTTTCTTT. Its protein product is CASRLGPMNTEAFF.

CDR3 region: CASSGLAGGPYTGELFF. The CDR3 nucleotides are TGTGCCAGCAGTGGACTAGCGGGAGGGCCGTACACCGGGGAGCTGTTTTTT. The J gene is TRBJ2-2, the V gene TRBV27; TRBD2 agrees at 15 bases. Germline V gene data show CDR1 as MNHEY and CDR2 as SMNVEV (reference sequence). J was trimmed by 3 bases and V by 5 bases; bases with no gene match: 4. This CDR3 has 17 residues.

V is TRBV10-3 and J is TRBJ2-1; D call uncertain. The CDR3 runs to 14 residues. Deletions cut 7 bases from V and 0 bases from J, with 10 bases between. Germline CDR1 reads ENHRY; CDR2 reads SYGVKD. CDR3 sequence: CAITGTASYNEQFF. CDR3 nucleotide sequence: TGTGCCATCACCGGCACCGCCTCCTACAATGAGCAGTTCTTC.

The V gene is TRBV7-8, the J gene TRBJ2-2; 10 bases line up with TRBD1. Trimming cost V 5 bases and J 1 base; bases outside gene matches: 4. The CDR3 consists of 16 residues. Germline-derived CDR1 and CDR2 are SGHVS and FQNEAQ. CDR3 nucleotide sequence: TGTGCCAGCAGCCCGACAGGGGGCTTGAACACCGGGGAGCTGTTTTTT. It specifies CASSPTGGLNTGELFF.

Here the CDR3 reads CASSLNYRGRPNSPLHF. The CDR3 nucleotides are TGTGCCAGCAGCTTAAACTACAGGGGGAGGCCTAATTCACCCCTCCACTTT. The chain recombines TRBV5-4 with TRBJ1-6; 8 nucleotides line up with TRBD1. The CDR3 runs 17 residues. Trimming took 2 bases from V and 6 from J; bases not matched to a gene: 10. The germline CDR1 and CDR2 sequences are SGHNT and YYREEE (reference sequence).

About this clone itself: Sequence at one end of the junction differs from germline and may be a read error. This chain uses TRBV7-6 with TRBJ1-6; maybe TRBD1 (5 bases). Germline loops: CDR1 SGHVS, CDR2 FNYEAQ. CDR3 length: 14 residues. Here the CDR3 reads CASTPTPGNSPLHF. CDR3 in DNA: TGTGCCAGCACGCCAACCCCAGGGAATTCGCCCCTCCACTTT.

V usage is TRBV28 and J usage is TRBJ2-2; TRBD1 or TRBD2 may be the D gene (6 bases each). V gave up 6 bases and J gave up 5 bases, with 19 bases separating them. The germline V gene encodes CDR1 MDHEN and CDR2 SYDVKM. This CDR3 contains 16 residues. Written as DNA, the CDR3 is TGTGCCAGCAGCCGGGGGCAGGGGTATCTTACCGGGGAGCTGTTTTTT. Translation: CASSRGQGYLTGELFF.

This clone was recorded once. The chain employs TRBV5-4 and TRBJ2-3, with TRBD1 matching over 9 bases. The V and J ends lost 7 bases and 5 bases, in that order; junction bases with no gene match: 11. The CDR3 runs to 15 residues. The V gene's germline CDR1 is SGHNT and CDR2 YYREEE (reference sequence). The CDR3 spells CASQQNRGRGDTQYF. The DNA of the CDR3 is TGTGCCAGCCAACAAAACAGGGGGCGGGGAGATACGCAGTATTTT.